These 5 T cell receptor beta chains were sequenced from one sample in a study of molecular identifiers for immune sequencing clone quantification. One entry per CDR3 protein, called by TCRdb with MiXCR from the PCR reads. The repertoire holds some 580,000 distinct CDR3 sequences, about 25% seen once, with approximately 0.75% in the top ten. The sample comprised naive CD8+ T cells from blood, with Jurkat cell RNA spiked in. Specified subset: FACS-sorted CD8+CD4-CCR7+CD45RA+ naive T cells. The receptors derive from a human donor in good health. Some libraries in this study had Jurkat cell RNA spiked in.

The V gene is TRBV10-3, the J gene TRBJ2-5; D tentatively fits TRBD1 or TRBD2 (5 bases each). The CDR3 loop spans 13 amino acids. Trimming shortened V by 0 bases and J by 9 bases, and 11 bases separated the two germline ends. From germline, CDR1 is ENHRY and CDR2 SYGVKD. CDR3 DNA sequence: TGTGCCATCAGTGAGTCGGTGGGGGAGCCCCAGTACTTC. Residues: CAISESVGEPQYF.

Concerning this clonotype: Since a much larger clone is just one base distant, this may be a read error. The chain has TRBV7-8 and TRBJ2-7; unclear D gene. V was clipped by 1 base and J by 7 bases, with 14 bases between them. Germline CDR1 is SGHVS and CDR2 is FQNEAQ. This CDR3 has 14 residues. In DNA form, the CDR3 reads TGTGCCAGCAGCTTAGGACATGGCCAATGGGAGCAGTACTTC. Protein product: CASSLGHGQWEQYF.

This clonotype was counted many times. The chain has TRBV2 and TRBJ1-1; maybe TRBD1 (5 bases). The ends were cut back, 2 bases at V and 1 base at J, with 14 bases in the middle. This CDR3 is 16 amino acids long. CDR1 and CDR2 from the germline V gene are SNHLY and FYNNEI. The CDR3 spells CASSEPRMDKNTEAFF. DNA of the CDR3: TGTGCCAGCAGTGAACCAAGAATGGACAAGAACACTGAAGCTTTCTTT.

Comments on this clonotype: The junction departs from germline at one end; a sequencing error may be responsible. This chain links TRBV4-1 with TRBJ2-5; possible D gene TRBD1, 6 bases. Germline CDR1 and CDR2: MGHRA and YSYEKL. The CDR3 loop spans 16 amino acids. CDR3 sequence: CASSHSDRAGEETLYF. Written as DNA, the CDR3 is TGCGCCAGCAGCCACTCGGATCGGGCAGGGGAAGAGACCCTGTACTTC.

This clonotype occurred a few times. The chain has TRBV12-3 or TRBV12-4 and TRBJ2-7; the D gene is possibly TRBD2 (5 bases). The CDR3 spans 14 residues. The V gene lost 7 bases and the J gene lost 2 bases, with 15 bases spanning the gap. The CDR3 sequence is CASTIIGVAYEQYF. The CDR3 nucleotides are TGTGCCAGCACTATTATCGGGGTGGCCTACGAGCAGTACTTC.